This T cell receptor beta chain was sequenced in a study of identical twins. A universal primer site was added by template switching, and unique molecular identifiers were carried by the cDNA. TCRdb analysed the 5' RACE reads with MiXCR anew, one entry per CDR3 protein. This table holds more than 1.5 million distinct CDR3 sequences, roughly 35% found once. The sample holds a few counts of this clonotype. The antigen is not known. V shed 3 bases, J shed 10 bases, and the junction held 8 bases outside the gene matches. The CDR3 runs 15 residues. CDR1 and CDR2 from the germline V gene are MGHDK and SYGVNS. General study points: Conclusions rested on cross-sectional statistics rather than following the same donors. Zero-insertion analyses were open to partial confounding by invariant MAIT and iNKT cells. Out-of-frame alpha sequences shared between twins exhibited an excess of low generation probability.

This receptor was identified in a newborn girl in good health. The chain employs TRBV25-1 and TRBJ1-6; 8 bases line up with TRBD1. The sequencing sample was made of cord blood. The CDR3 nucleotides read TGTGCCAGCAGTGATTCCGGGACAGGAGGCTCACCCCTCCACTTT. As protein: CASSDSGTGGSPLHF.